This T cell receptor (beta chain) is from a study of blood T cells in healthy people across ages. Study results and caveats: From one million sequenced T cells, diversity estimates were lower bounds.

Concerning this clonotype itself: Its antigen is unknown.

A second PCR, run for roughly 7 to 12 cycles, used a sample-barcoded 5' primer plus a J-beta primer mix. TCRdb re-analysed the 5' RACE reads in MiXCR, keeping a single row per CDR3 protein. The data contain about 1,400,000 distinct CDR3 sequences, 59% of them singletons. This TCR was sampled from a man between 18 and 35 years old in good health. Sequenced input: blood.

The CDR3 sequence: CAISESTALSSYEQYF. The CDR3 nucleotides are TGTGCCATCAGTGAGTCGACAGCGCTCAGCTCCTACGAGCAGTACTTC. This rearrangement joins TRBV10-3 to TRBJ2-7, with D possibly being TRBD1 (5 bases). Germline CDR1 and CDR2: ENHRY and SYGVKD. V dropped 0 bases and J dropped 0 bases, with 12 bases sitting between them. CDR3 length equals 16 residues.